The T cell receptor (beta chain) under discussion was sequenced for a study of patients and donors after allogeneic stem cell transplantation. TCRdb analysed the RT-PCR reads with MiXCR anew, one entry per CDR3 protein. In the table there are fewer than 75,000 distinct CDR3 sequences, around 27% of which are singletons. The germline gives CDR1 SGHRS, CDR2 YFSETQ. Trimming stripped 3 bases from V and 5 bases from J, with 11 bases between. The CDR3 runs 13 residues. The sample taken for sequencing was blood, either unsorted or a sorted T cell fraction (not recorded which). V is TRBV5-1 and J is TRBJ1-1; D ambiguous. The sequence was collected from a human donor who was either an allogeneic HSCT recipient or a stem cell or donor lymphocyte infusion donor (not recorded which). It is not recorded whose cells these are; they may come from a transplant donor. In nucleotides, the CDR3 is TGCGCCAGCAGCTGCTTCCTGGGGACTGAAGCTTTCTTT. As protein: CASSCFLGTEAFF.